This TCR beta chain was recorded in a study of post-analysis software for immune sequencing data (dated by TCRdb to between 2014 and 2017). Study-level background: The recorded disease courses included relapsing-remitting, secondary progressive and progressive-relapsing multiple sclerosis, and some patients had no subtype annotation. The patient repertoires were set against eleven to twelve previously published healthy control repertoires from donors whose ages ranged from roughly 6 to 26 years. A subset of samples was prepared in parallel using single-end sample barcoding, then pooled and co-amplified after Illumina adapter ligation. Broader findings and caveats from the paper: Multiple sclerosis patients had significantly lower normalized Chao1 diversity than controls, a result that suggests substantial peripheral T-cell clonal expansion. The control group was slightly older than the multiple sclerosis patient group. Significantly higher frequencies in patients than in controls were found for roughly 5 TRBV segments, including TRBV5-6, TRBV5-1 and TRBV20-1. Strong co-clustering of samples prepared in the same batch was shown by direct clustering with F measure, prompting a batch-effect correction.

TCR beta repertoires were profiled from peripheral blood of some 13 young patients with multiple sclerosis to demonstrate the VDJtools post-analysis software. The multiple sclerosis patients were children and adolescents ranging in age from about 6 to 17 years. The library was prepared using PCR. The sample was run on an Illumina HiSeq 2500. To reduce PCR and sequencing biases, unique molecular identifiers were incorporated into the TCR beta cDNA libraries. Roughly 0.5 million cDNA molecules were obtained per 1 to 10 million input T cells, so each molecule approximated one T cell. Patient libraries were prepared and sequenced with the same protocol used for the earlier healthy control dataset. Within a given batch, samples were prepared together, multiplexed and sequenced on the same HiSeq lane. In the original analysis: Raw barcoded reads were processed with MIGEC, and single-read molecular identifier groups were discarded before consensus assembly and CDR3 extraction. VDJtools was used for post-analysis of the clonotype tables, and diversity was normalized by down-sampling every dataset to the size of the smallest sample. To correct batch-related cross-sample contamination, repertoire overlap clustering matched CDR3 amino acid sequences but not nucleotide sequences. TCRdb reprocessed the public reads (quality trimming at Q25 with fastp, clone calling with MiXCR) and kept in-frame beta chains. Each record represents a unique CDR3 protein, reported with the most common genes and DNA among its rows. The V and J calls, along with clone size, are taken from TCRdb and not from the paper's own processing. The sample profile shows about 820,000 distinct CDR3 sequences; about 50% of them were found once. The top ten constitute approximately 4.5% of the sample.

The CDR3, from cysteine to phenylalanine, totals 18 residues. Only the CDR3 region is kept as DNA, spanning 54 bases read in frame from base 1. From the germline V gene (reference sequence), CDR1 is SEHNR and CDR2 is FQNEAQ. V ends up 6 bases short and J 0 bases short, with an unmatched junction base count of 6. Details on this clonotype: The antigen it binds to is not known. Per-nucleotide qualities are absent, and no much larger clonotype sits a single base away.

Sequenced: blood. The TCR comes from a girl aged 5 to 17 with multiple sclerosis. Recombination linked TRBV7-9 to TRBJ2-2, and 14 bases in between align with TRBD2. The sequenced DNA: TGTGCCAGCAGTTCAGGACTAGCGGGAGGATCGAACACCGGGGAGCTGTTTTTT. This encodes CASSSGLAGGSNTGELFF.